The following is a TCR beta chain sequence with its context. Between the trimmed V and J ends, which lost 0 bases and 0 bases, there was a span of 4 bases. Germline-derived CDR1 and CDR2 are SGHRS and YFSETQ. The CDR3 has 13 residues. This sample was taken from a study of technical replicates of blood from four donors. Some clones are missing from TCRdb's copy, which holds only in-frame ones; the method was immunoSEQ multiplex PCR. The top ten hold roughly 0.25% of the sample, which has about 88,000 clones, 80% to 95% seen once. Input material: T cells isolated from PBMCs. This chain uses TRBV5-1 with TRBJ2-7; no definite D call. The sequence came from a human donor in good health. CDR3 nucleotides: TGCGCCAGCAGCTTGGCGGTCTCCTACGAGCAGTACTTC. It yields the protein CASSLAVSYEQYF.